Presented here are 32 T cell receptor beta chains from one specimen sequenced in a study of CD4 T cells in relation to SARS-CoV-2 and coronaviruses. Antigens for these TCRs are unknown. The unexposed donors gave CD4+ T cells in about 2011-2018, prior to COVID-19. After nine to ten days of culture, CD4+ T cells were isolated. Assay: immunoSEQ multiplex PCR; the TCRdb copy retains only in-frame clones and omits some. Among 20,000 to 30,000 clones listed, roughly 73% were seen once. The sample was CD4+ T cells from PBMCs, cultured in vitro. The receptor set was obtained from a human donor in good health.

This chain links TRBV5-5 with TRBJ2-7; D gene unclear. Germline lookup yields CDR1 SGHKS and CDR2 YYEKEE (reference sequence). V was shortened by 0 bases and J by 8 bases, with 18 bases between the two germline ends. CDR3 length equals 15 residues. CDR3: CASSLDLSPYTQQYF. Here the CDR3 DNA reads TGTGCCAGCAGCTTGGATTTGAGTCCCTATACGCAGCAGTACTTC.

The CDR3 protein is CASSLPGTDTQYF. The CDR3 DNA reads TGTGCCAGCAGTTTGCCCGGCACAGATACGCAGTATTTT. The chain has TRBV6-5 and TRBJ2-3; D remains unclear. Germline CDR1 MNHEY, CDR2 SVGAGI. The CDR3 totals 13 residues. The ends were cut back, 4 bases at V and 1 base at J, with 6 bases in the middle.

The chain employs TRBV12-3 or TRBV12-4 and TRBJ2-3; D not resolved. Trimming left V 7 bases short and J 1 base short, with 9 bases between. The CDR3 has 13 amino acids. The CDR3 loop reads CASTRFGTDTQYF. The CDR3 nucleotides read TGTGCCAGCACCCGGTTTGGCACAGATACGCAGTATTTT.

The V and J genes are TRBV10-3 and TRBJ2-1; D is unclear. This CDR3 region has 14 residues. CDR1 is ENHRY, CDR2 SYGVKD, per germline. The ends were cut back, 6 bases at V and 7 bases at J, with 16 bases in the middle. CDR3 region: CAIRDRTYSNEQFF. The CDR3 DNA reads TGTGCCATCAGGGATCGGACGTACTCTAATGAGCAGTTCTTC.

This chain's CDR3 is CAISGQGSQNIQYF. DNA of the CDR3: TGTGCCATCTCTGGACAGGGGTCCCAAAACATTCAGTACTTC. The chain combines TRBV10-3 with TRBJ2-4, with 9 bases identical to TRBD1. CDR1 is ENHRY, CDR2 SYGVKD, per germline. This CDR3 comprises 14 residues. Trimming at V came to 8 bases and at J to 5 bases, leaving 7 bases not matched to a gene.

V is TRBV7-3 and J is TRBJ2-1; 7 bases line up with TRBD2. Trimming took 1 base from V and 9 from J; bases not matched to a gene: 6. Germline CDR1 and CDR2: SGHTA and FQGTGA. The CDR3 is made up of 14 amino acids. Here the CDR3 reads CASSLSDGGSEQFF. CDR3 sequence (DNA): TGTGCCAGCAGCTTAAGCGACGGGGGGAGTGAGCAGTTCTTC. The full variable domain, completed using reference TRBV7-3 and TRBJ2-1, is GAGVSQTPSNKVTEKGKYVELRCDPISGHTALYWYRQSLGQGPEFLIYFQGTGAADDSGLPNDRFFAVRPEGSVSTLKIQRTERGDSAVYLCASSLSDGGSEQFFGPGTRLTVL.

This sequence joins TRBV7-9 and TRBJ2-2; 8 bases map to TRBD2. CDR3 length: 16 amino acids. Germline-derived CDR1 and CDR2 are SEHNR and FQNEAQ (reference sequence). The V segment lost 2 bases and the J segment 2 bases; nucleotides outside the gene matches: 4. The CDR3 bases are TGTGCCAGCAGCTTAATCGGGAGGGTTAACACCGGGGAGCTGTTTTTT. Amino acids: CASSLIGRVNTGELFF. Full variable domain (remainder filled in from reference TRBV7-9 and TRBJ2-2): DTGVSQNPRHKITKRGQNVTFRCDPISEHNRLYWYRQTLGQGPEFLTYFQNEAQLEKSRLLSDRFSAERPKGSFSTLEIQRTEQGDSAMYLCASSLIGRVNTGELFFGEGSRLTVL.

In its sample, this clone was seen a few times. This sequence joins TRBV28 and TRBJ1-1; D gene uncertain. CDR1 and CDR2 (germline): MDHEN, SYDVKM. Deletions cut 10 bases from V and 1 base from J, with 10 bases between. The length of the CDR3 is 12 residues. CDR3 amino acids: CATRPRNTEAFF. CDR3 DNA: TGTGCCACCCGCCCGAGGAACACTGAAGCTTTCTTT.

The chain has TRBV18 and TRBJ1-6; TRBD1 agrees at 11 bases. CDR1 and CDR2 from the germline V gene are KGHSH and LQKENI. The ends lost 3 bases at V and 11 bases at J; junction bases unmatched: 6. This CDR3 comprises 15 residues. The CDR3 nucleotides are TGTGCCAGCTCACCCGCGGGACAGGGGGAAACACCCCTCCACTTT. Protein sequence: CASSPAGQGETPLHF.

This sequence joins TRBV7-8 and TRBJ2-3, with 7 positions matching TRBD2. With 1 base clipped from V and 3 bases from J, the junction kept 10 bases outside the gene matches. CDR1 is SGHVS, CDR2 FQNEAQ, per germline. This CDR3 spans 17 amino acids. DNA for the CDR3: TGTGCCAGCAGCTTAGGCACGACTAGCTTTTGGACAGATACGCAGTATTTT. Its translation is CASSLGTTSFWTDTQYF.

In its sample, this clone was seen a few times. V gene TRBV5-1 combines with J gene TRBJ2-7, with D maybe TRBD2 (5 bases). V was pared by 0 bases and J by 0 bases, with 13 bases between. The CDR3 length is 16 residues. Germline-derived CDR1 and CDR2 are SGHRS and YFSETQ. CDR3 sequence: CASSLGAPGISYEQYF. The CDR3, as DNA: TGCGCCAGCAGCTTGGGGGCGCCGGGGATCTCCTACGAGCAGTACTTC. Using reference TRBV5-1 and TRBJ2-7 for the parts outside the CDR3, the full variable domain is KAGVTQTPRYLIKTRGQQVTLSCSPISGHRSVSWYQQTPGQGLQFLFEYFSETQRNKGNFPGRFSGRQFSNSRSEMNVSTLELGDSALYLCASSLGAPGISYEQYFGPGTRLTVT.

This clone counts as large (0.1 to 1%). CDR3: CASSGTPGTGNGYTF. The CDR3 region has the DNA TGTGCCAGCAGCGGTACCCCCGGGACAGGGAATGGCTACACCTTC. The chain has TRBV5-4 and TRBJ1-2; 9 bases align to TRBD1. Trimming removed 4 bases from V and 6 bases from J; junction bases left unmatched: 10. The germline gives CDR1 SGHNT, CDR2 YYREEE (reference sequence). CDR3 length equals 15 residues.

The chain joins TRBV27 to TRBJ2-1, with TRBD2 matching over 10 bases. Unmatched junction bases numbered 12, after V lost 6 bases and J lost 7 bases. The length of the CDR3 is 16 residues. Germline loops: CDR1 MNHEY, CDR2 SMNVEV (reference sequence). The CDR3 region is CASSPARTSGANEQFF. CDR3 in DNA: TGTGCCAGCAGCCCTGCCCGGACTAGCGGAGCGAATGAGCAGTTCTTC.

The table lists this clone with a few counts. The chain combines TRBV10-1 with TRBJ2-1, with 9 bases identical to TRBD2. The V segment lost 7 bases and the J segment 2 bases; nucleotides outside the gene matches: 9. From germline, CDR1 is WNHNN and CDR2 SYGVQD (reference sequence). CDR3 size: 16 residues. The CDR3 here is CASNPGSGGTYNEQFF. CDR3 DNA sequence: TGCGCCAGCAATCCAGGAAGCGGGGGGACCTACAATGAGCAGTTCTTC.

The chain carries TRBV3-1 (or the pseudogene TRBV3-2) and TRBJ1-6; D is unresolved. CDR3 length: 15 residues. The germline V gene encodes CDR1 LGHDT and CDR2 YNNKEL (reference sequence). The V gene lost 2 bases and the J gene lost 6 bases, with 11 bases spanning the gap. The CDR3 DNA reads TGTGCCAGCAGCCAACCTACAGCGCCTAATTCACCCCTCCACTTT. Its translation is CASSQPTAPNSPLHF.

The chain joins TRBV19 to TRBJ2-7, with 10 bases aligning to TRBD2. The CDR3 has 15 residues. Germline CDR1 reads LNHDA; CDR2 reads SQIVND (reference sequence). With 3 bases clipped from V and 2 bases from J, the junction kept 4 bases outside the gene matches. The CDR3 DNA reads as TGTGCCAGTAGTATTATGAGCGGGGGGGCCTACGAGCAGTACTTC. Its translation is CASSIMSGGAYEQYF.

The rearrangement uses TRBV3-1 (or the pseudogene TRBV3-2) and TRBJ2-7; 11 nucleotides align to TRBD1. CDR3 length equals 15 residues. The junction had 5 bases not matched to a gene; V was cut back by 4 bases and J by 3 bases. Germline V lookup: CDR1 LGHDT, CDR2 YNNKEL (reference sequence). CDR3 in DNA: TGTGCCAGCAGCCTCGGGACAGGGGGTTTCTACGAGCAGTACTTC. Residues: CASSLGTGGFYEQYF.

CDR3 amino acids: CASSPGFGMNTEAFF. The CDR3 DNA is TGTGCCAGCAGCCCCGGGTTTGGGATGAACACTGAAGCTTTCTTT. The V call is TRBV6-2 or TRBV6-3, the J call TRBJ1-1; D not certain. Trimming removed 6 bases from V and 0 bases from J, with 14 bases in between. Germline CDR1 is MNHEY and CDR2 is SVGEGT. The CDR3 contains 15 residues.

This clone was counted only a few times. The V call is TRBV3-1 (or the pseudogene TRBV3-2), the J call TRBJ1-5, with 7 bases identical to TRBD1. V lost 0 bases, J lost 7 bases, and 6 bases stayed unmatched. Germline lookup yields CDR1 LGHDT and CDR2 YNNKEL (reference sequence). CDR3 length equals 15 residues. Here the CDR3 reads CASSQDLRRGQPQHF. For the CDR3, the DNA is TGTGCCAGCAGCCAAGATCTGCGCAGGGGGCAGCCCCAGCATTTT.

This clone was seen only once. CDR3 in DNA: TGCGCCAGCAGCTTGGGACTCCAGGGAGATACGCAGTATTTT. Translation gives CASSLGLQGDTQYF. The chain joins TRBV5-1 to TRBJ2-3, with a tentative D call TRBD1 (5 bases). The CDR3 runs to 14 residues. The V end lost 0 bases, the J end lost 5 bases, and 10 bases lay between the germline ends. Per the germline V gene, CDR1 is SGHRS and CDR2 is YFSETQ.

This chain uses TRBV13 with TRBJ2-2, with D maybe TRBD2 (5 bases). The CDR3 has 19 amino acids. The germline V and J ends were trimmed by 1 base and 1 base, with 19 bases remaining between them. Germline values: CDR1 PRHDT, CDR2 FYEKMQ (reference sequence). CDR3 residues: CASSLAPGLRAKNTGELFF. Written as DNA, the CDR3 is TGTGCCAGCAGCTTAGCACCGGGGTTAAGGGCTAAGAACACCGGGGAGCTGTTTTTT.

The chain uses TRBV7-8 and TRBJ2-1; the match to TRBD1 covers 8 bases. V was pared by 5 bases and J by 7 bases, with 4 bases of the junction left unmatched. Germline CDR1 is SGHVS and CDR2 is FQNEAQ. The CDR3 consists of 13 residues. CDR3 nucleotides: TGTGCCAGCAGCCTAAGGACAGGGAATGAGCAGTTCTTC. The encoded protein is CASSLRTGNEQFF.

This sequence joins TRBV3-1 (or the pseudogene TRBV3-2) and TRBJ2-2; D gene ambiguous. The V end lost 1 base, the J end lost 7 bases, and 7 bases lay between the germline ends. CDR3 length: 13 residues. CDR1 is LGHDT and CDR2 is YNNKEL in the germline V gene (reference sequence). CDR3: CASSQAVDGELFF. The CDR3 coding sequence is TGTGCCAGCAGCCAAGCGGTGGACGGGGAGCTGTTTTTT.

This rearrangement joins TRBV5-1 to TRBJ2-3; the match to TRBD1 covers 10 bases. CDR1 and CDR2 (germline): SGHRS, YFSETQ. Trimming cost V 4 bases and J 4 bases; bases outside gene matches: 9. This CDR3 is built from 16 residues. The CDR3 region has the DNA TGCGCCAGCAGCCGGGCGCCGGGACAGGGGTCAGATACGCAGTATTTT. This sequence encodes CASSRAPGQGSDTQYF.

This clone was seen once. The CDR3 reads CAWSLTTGSNQPQHF. The CDR3 nucleotides are TGTGCCTGGAGTCTCACGACCGGTAGCAATCAGCCCCAGCATTTT. The chain is built from TRBV30 and TRBJ1-5; D remains unclear. Germline V gives CDR1 GTSNPN, CDR2 SVGIG (reference sequence). Trimming took off 2 bases at V and 0 bases at J, with 11 bases between the two ends. CDR3 length equals 15 residues.

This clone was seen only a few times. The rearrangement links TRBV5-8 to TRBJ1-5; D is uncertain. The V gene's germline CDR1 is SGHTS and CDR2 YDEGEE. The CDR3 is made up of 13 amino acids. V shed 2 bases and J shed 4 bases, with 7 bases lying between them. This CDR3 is CASSFRLNQPQHF. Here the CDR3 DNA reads TGTGCCAGCAGCTTTAGGTTGAATCAGCCCCAGCATTTT.

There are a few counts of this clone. The DNA for the CDR3 is TGTGCCAGCAGCACACGACAGGGGGCAGGGGAAAAACTGTTTTTT. This sequence encodes CASSTRQGAGEKLFF. The gene calls are TRBV9 and TRBJ1-4, with 10 bases aligning to TRBD1. Unmatched junction bases numbered 8, after V lost 4 bases and J lost 8 bases. The CDR3 runs to 15 residues. Germline values: CDR1 SGDLS, CDR2 YYNGEE.

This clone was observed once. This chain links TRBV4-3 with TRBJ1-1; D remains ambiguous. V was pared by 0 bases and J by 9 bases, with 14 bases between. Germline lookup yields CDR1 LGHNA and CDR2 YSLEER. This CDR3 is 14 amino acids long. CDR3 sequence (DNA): TGCGCCAGCAGCCAAGAGGTAAGGGTCGGTAAAGCTTTCTTT. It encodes CASSQEVRVGKAFF.

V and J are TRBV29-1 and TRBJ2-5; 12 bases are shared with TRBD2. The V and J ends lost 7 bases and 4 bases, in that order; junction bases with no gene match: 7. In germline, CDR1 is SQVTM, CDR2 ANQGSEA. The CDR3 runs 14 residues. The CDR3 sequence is CSAASGRVRETQYF. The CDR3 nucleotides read TGCAGCGCTGCTAGCGGGAGGGTGCGAGAGACCCAGTACTTC.

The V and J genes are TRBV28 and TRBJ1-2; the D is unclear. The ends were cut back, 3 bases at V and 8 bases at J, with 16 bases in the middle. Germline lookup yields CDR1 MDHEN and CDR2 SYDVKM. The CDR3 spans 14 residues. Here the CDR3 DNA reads TGTGCCAGCAGTTTTTTTAGTGGGAAGGAAGGCTACACCTTC. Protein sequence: CASSFFSGKEGYTF.

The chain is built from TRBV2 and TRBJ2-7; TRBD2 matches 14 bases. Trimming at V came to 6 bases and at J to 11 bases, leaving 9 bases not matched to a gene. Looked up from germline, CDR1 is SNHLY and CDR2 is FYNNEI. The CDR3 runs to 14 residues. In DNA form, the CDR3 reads TGTGCCAGCAGCGCCGGGACTAGCGGGAGCGCGGAGTACTTC. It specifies CASSAGTSGSAEYF.

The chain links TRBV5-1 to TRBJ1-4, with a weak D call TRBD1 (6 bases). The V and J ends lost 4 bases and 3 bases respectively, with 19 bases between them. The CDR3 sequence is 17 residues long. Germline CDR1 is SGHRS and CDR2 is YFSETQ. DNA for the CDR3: TGCGCCAGCAGCCCCGGCGCGGGGGAGGGGGCTAATGAAAAACTGTTTTTT. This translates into CASSPGAGEGANEKLFF.